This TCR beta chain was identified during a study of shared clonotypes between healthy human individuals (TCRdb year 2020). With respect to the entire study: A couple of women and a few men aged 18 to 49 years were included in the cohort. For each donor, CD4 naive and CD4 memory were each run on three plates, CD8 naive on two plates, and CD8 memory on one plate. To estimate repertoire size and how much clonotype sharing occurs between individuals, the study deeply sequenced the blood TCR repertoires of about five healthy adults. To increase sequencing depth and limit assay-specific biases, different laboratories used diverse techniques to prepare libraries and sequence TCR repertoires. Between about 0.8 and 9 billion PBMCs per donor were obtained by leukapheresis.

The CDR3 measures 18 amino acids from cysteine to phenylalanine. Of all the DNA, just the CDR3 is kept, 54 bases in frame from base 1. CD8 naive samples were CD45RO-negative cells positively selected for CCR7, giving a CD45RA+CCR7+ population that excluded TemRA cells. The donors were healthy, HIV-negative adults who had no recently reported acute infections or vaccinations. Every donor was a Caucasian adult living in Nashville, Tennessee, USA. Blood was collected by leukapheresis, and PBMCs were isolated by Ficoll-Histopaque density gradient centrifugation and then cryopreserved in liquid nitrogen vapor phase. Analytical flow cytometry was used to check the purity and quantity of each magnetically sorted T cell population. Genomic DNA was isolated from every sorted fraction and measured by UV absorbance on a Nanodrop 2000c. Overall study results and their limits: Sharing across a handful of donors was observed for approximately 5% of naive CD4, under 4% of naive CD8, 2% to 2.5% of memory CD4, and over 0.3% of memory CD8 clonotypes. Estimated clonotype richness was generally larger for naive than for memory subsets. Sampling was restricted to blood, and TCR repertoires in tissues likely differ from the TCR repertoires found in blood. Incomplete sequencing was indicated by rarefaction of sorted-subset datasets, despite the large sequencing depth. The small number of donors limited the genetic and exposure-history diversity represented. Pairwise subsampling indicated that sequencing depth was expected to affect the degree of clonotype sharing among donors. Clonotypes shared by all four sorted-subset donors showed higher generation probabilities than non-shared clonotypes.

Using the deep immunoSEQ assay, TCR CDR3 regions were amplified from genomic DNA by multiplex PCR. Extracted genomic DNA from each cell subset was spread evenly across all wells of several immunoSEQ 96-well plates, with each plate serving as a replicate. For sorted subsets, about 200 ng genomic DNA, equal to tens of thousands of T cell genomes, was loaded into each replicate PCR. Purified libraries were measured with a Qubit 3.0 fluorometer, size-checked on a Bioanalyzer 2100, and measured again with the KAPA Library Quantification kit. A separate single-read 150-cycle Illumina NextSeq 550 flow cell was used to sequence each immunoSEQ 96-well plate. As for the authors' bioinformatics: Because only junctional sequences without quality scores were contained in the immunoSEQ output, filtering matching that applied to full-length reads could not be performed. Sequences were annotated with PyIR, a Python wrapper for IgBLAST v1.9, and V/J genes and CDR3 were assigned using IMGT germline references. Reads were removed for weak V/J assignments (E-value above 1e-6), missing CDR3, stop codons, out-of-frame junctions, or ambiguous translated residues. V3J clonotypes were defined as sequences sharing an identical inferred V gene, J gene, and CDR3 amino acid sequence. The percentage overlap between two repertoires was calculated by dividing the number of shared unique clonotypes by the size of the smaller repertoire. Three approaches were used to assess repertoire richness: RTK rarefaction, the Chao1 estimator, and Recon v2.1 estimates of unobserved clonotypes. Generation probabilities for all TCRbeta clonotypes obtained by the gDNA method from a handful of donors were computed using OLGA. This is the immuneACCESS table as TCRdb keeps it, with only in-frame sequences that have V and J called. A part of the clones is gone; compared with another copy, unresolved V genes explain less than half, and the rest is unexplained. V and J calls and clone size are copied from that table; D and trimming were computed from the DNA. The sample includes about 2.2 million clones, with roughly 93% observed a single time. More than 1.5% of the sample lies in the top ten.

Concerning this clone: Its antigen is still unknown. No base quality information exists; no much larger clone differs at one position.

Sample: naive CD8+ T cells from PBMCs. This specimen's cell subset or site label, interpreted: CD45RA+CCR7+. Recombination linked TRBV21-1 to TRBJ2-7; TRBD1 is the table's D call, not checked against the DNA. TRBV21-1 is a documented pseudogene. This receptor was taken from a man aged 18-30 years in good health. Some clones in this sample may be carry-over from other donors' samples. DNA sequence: TGTGCCAGCAGCAAAGACCGGCTGACCGGGACAGGCGGCTACGAGCAGTACTTC. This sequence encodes CASSKDRLTGTGGYEQYF.